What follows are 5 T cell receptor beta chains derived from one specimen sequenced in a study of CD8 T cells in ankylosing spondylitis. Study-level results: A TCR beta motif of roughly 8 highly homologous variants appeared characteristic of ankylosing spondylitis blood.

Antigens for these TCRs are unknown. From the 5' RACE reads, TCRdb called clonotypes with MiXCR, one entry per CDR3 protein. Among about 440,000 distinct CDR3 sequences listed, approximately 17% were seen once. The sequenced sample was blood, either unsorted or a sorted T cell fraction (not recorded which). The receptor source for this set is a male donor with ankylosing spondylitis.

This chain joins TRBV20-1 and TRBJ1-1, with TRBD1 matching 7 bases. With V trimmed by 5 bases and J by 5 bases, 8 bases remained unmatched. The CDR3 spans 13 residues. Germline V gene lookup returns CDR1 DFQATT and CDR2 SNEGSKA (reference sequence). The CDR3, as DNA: TGCAGTGCTCCTCGGACAGGTCGGACTGAAGCTTTCTTT. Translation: CSAPRTGRTEAFF.

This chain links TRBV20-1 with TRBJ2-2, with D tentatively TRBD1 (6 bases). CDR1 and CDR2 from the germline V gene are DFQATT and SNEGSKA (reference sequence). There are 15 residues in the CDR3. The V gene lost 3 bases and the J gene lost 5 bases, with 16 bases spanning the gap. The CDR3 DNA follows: TGCAGTGCTAGTCATCAGGGGCGTTTTACCGGGGAGCTGTTTTTT. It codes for CSASHQGRFTGELFF.

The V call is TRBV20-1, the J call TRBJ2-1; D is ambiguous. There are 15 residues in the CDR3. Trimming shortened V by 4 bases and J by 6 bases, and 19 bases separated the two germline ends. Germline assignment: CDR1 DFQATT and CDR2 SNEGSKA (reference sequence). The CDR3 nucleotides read TGCAGTGCTATGGGGAAGTCTACAGTCCCCAATGAGCAGTTCTTC. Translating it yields CSAMGKSTVPNEQFF.

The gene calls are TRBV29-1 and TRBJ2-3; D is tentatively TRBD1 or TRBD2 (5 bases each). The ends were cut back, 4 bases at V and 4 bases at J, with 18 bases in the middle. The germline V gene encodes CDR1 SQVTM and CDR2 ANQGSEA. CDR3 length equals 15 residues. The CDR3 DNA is TGCAGCGTTGCCCCGGGACGGACAAATCCAGATACGCAGTATTTT. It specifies CSVAPGRTNPDTQYF.

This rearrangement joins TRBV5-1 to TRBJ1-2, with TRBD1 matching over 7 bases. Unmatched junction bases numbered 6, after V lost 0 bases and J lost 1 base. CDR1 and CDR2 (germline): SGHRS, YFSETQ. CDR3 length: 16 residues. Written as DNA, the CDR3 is TGCGCCAGCAGCTTGGAGGCAGGGGGTCTTAACTATGGCTACACCTTC. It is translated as CASSLEAGGLNYGYTF. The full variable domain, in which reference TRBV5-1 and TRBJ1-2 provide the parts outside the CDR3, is KAGVTQTPRYLIKTRGQQVTLSCSPISGHRSVSWYQQTPGQGLQFLFEYFSETQRNKGNFPGRFSGRQFSNSRSEMNVSTLELGDSALYLCASSLEAGGLNYGYTFGSGTRLTVV.